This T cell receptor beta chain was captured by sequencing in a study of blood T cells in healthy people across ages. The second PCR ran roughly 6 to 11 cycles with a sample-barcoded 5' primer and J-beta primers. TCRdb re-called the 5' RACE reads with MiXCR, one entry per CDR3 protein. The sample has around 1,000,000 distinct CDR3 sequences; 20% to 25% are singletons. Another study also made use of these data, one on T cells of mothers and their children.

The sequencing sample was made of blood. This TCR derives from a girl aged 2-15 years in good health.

The CDR3 reads CSARDLGVGGFEQYF. The CDR3 bases are TGCAGTGCTAGAGACCTGGGAGTGGGCGGTTTCGAGCAGTACTTC. The chain joins TRBV20-1 to TRBJ2-7; D is possibly TRBD2 (5 bases). Looked up from germline, CDR1 is DFQATT and CDR2 is SNEGSKA (reference sequence). The CDR3 has 15 amino acids. Trimming left V 0 bases short and J 6 bases short, with 18 bases between.